Below, 21 T cell receptor beta chains from the same sample are listed, as sequenced in a study of blood T cell repertoires in COVID-19. Profiling relied on immunoSEQ multiplex PCR, and the TCRdb table lists in-frame clones only, not all of them. The sample holds approximately 200,000 clones, 94% seen once. Sequencing was carried out using peripheral blood. All receptors derive from a man aged 30 to 39 with COVID-19, enrolled during active disease.

The chain employs TRBV2 and TRBJ2-1; possible D gene TRBD1, 6 bases. The V gene lost 5 bases and the J gene lost 2 bases, with 13 bases spanning the gap. The CDR3 loop spans 15 amino acids. Germline V gene data show CDR1 as SNHLY and CDR2 as FYNNEI. This CDR3 reads CASSTDRTTYNEQFF. DNA of the CDR3: TGTGCCAGCAGTACCGACAGGACCACCTACAATGAGCAGTTCTTC.

V is TRBV13 and J is TRBJ2-2; no clear D. Germline V gene data show CDR1 as PRHDT and CDR2 as FYEKMQ (reference sequence). CDR3 length equals 15 residues. The V gene lost 3 bases and the J gene lost 4 bases, with 12 bases spanning the gap. The CDR3 sequence is CASSFRPGATGELFF. CDR3 in DNA: TGTGCCAGCAGCTTCCGGCCCGGAGCCACCGGGGAGCTGTTTTTT.

The CDR3 sequence is CASSPHGQGATGELFF. DNA for the CDR3: TGTGCCAGCAGCCCCCATGGACAGGGGGCCACCGGGGAGCTGTTTTTT. The gene calls are TRBV9 and TRBJ2-2; 11 nucleotides line up with TRBD1. Unmatched junction bases numbered 6, after V lost 4 bases and J lost 4 bases. Germline CDR1 reads SGDLS; CDR2 reads YYNGEE. The CDR3 consists of 16 residues. The variable domain in full, with the rest retrieved from reference TRBV9 and TRBJ2-2, is DSGVTQTPKHLITATGQRVTLRCSPRSGDLSVYWYQQSLDQGLQFLIQYYNGEERAKGNILERFSAQQFPDLHSELNLSSLELGDSALYFCASSPHGQGATGELFFGEGSRLTVL.

This rearrangement joins TRBV28 to TRBJ1-6, with unresolved D. V gave up 3 bases and J gave up 0 bases, with 15 bases separating them. The CDR3 is 18 amino acids. Germline CDR1 MDHEN, CDR2 SYDVKM. The CDR3 DNA reads TGTGCCAGCAGTTTTTCGTTCGGTCTCGGCTCCTATAATTCACCCCTCCACTTT. The encoded protein is CASSFSFGLGSYNSPLHF.

The rearrangement links TRBV5-4 to TRBJ2-1, with 9 bases fitting TRBD2. Germline loops: CDR1 SGHNT, CDR2 YYREEE (reference sequence). This CDR3 has 15 residues. With V trimmed by 1 base and J by 2 bases, 1 base remained unmatched. DNA for the CDR3: TGTGCCAGCAGCTTGAAGCGGGGGGCCTACAATGAGCAGTTCTTC. Translation gives CASSLKRGAYNEQFF.

This chain links TRBV27 with TRBJ1-5, with 7 bases fitting TRBD1. Trimming at V came to 6 bases and at J to 6 bases, leaving 11 bases not matched to a gene. The CDR3 loop spans 15 amino acids. Germline V gene sequence: CDR1 MNHEY, CDR2 SMNVEV (reference sequence). The CDR3 DNA reads TGTGCCAGCAGCAACCGACAGGGCCTAAGTCAGCCCCAGCATTTT. Translated, it gives CASSNRQGLSQPQHF.

The V gene is TRBV10-3, the J gene TRBJ2-1; 8 bases align to TRBD2. The CDR3 contains 16 residues. Germline CDR1 and CDR2: ENHRY and SYGVKD. Germline trimming cut 4 bases from V and 2 bases from J; bases unmatched to any gene: 7. The CDR3 loop is CAISAATSATYNEQFF. The CDR3 bases are TGTGCCATCAGTGCGGCGACTAGCGCTACCTACAATGAGCAGTTCTTC.

About this clone itself: Other DNA sequences within the sample encode an identical CDR3. The genes are TRBV18 and TRBJ1-1; D is unresolved. This CDR3 is built from 13 residues. Germline-derived CDR1 and CDR2 are KGHSH and LQKENI. Trimming removed 2 bases at V and 1 base at J, with 5 bases between. This chain's CDR3 is CASSPSGNTEAFF. The DNA for the CDR3 is TGTGCCAGCTCACCATCGGGGAACACTGAAGCTTTCTTT.

The genes are TRBV5-1 and TRBJ1-2, with 10 bases matching TRBD1. The CDR3 has 14 residues. Germline-derived CDR1 and CDR2 are SGHRS and YFSETQ. The trim removed 4 bases at V and 7 bases at J, leaving 7 bases unmatched. This CDR3 is CASSLPGQGPGYTF. The CDR3 DNA reads TGCGCCAGCAGCCTACCGGGACAGGGGCCTGGCTACACCTTC.

The chain has TRBV9 and TRBJ1-6, with 8 positions matching TRBD1. Germline V gene lookup returns CDR1 SGDLS and CDR2 YYNGEE. The trim removed 4 bases at V and 7 bases at J, leaving 7 bases unmatched. CDR3 length: 15 residues. CDR3 bases: TGTGCCAGCAGCCCTCTGGACAGGGTCAATTCACCCCTCCACTTT. Residues: CASSPLDRVNSPLHF.

The chain uses TRBV6-4 and TRBJ2-7; 7 bases line up with TRBD1. Germline V lookup: CDR1 MRHNA, CDR2 SNTAGT. With V trimmed by 7 bases and J by 2 bases, 14 bases remained unmatched. The length of the CDR3 is 16 residues. CDR3 bases: TGTGCCAGCACCCCCCCCCGACAGGGTAGGACCTACGAGCAGTACTTC. Its protein is CASTPPRQGRTYEQYF.

This rearrangement joins TRBV3-1 (or the pseudogene TRBV3-2) to TRBJ1-4; 8 positions agree with TRBD1. The J segment lost 4 bases and the V segment lost 1 base, leaving 5 bases of the junction unmatched. The CDR3 is 16 residues long. The germline V gene has CDR1 LGHDT and CDR2 YNNKEL (reference sequence). CDR3 nucleotide sequence: TGTGCCAGCAGCCAAGGACAGGGGCGGTTTAATGAAAAACTGTTTTTT. Its translation is CASSQGQGRFNEKLFF.

This clone was recorded only once. The rearrangement joins TRBV7-9 to TRBJ2-2; TRBD2 might be the D (5 bases). V gave up 5 bases and J gave up 3 bases, with 10 bases separating them. Germline lookup yields CDR1 SEHNR and CDR2 FQNEAQ (reference sequence). The CDR3 extends over 14 amino acids. This CDR3 is CASSPRGDTGELFF. The CDR3 bases are TGTGCCAGCAGCCCCCGGGGTGACACCGGGGAGCTGTTTTTT.

As for this clone: The identical CDR3 is also encoded by other nucleotide sequences in the sample. This rearrangement joins TRBV6-5 to TRBJ1-1; 8 nucleotides line up with TRBD1. J gave up 11 bases and V 2 bases, and 10 bases lay outside the gene matches. Germline-derived CDR1 and CDR2 are MNHEY and SVGAGI. This CDR3 is 14 amino acids long. The CDR3 DNA sequence: TGTGCCAGCAGTTACGGGACAGGCGGCTCCGAGGCTTTCTTT. Protein sequence: CASSYGTGGSEAFF.

This sequence joins TRBV5-4 and TRBJ2-2, with 9 bases matching TRBD1. The CDR3 totals 16 residues. Germline CDR1 reads SGHNT; CDR2 reads YYREEE (reference sequence). V lost 4 bases, J lost 7 bases, and 11 bases stayed unmatched. The CDR3 protein is CASSPVTGGIGGELFF. In DNA, the CDR3 is TGTGCCAGCAGCCCGGTAACAGGGGGCATTGGCGGGGAGCTGTTTTTT.

This clone was counted only a few times. The chain uses TRBV3-1 (or the pseudogene TRBV3-2) and TRBJ2-7; 7 bases are shared with TRBD1. Per germline, CDR1 LGHDT and CDR2 YNNKEL (reference sequence). This CDR3 comprises 15 residues. With V trimmed by 7 bases and J by 6 bases, 15 bases remained unmatched. CDR3 coding DNA: TGTGCCAGCAACCTACATGGGGACAGCGCGTCCGAGCAGTACTTC. Amino acids: CASNLHGDSASEQYF.

This clone showed up just once. V gene TRBV15 combines with J gene TRBJ1-4; 10 nucleotides line up with TRBD1. The germline V gene encodes CDR1 LNHNV and CDR2 YYDKDF (reference sequence). The J segment lost 6 bases and the V segment lost 5 bases, leaving 6 bases of the junction unmatched. The CDR3 covers 15 residues. The CDR3 region is CATSGGTGADEKLFF. The CDR3, as DNA: TGTGCCACCAGCGGTGGGACAGGGGCCGATGAAAAACTGTTTTTT.

Details on this clone: At the DNA level, this CDR3 is encoded by other sequences in the same sample as well. The V call is TRBV11-2, the J call TRBJ2-2; tentatively, D is TRBD1 (5 bases). Germline V gives CDR1 SGHAT, CDR2 FQNNGV. The length of the CDR3 is 15 residues. Trimming pared 3 bases from V and 5 bases from J, leaving 13 bases between. CDR3 amino acids: CASSLEGARTGELFF. CDR3 DNA sequence: TGTGCCAGCAGCTTGGAAGGGGCGAGAACCGGGGAGCTGTTTTTT.

V usage is TRBV6-1 and J usage is TRBJ1-2; D call uncertain. The CDR3 loop spans 12 amino acids. Between the trimmed V and J ends, which lost 3 bases and 3 bases, there was a span of 5 bases. CDR1 is MNHNS and CDR2 is SASEGT in the germline V gene. The chain's CDR3 is CASSESDYGYTF. Here the CDR3 DNA reads TGTGCCAGCAGTGAGAGTGACTATGGCTACACCTTC.

This clone was counted a single time. The V and J genes are TRBV5-4 and TRBJ1-2; 10 bases line up with TRBD1. The CDR3 is 15 amino acids. The trim removed 0 bases at V and 2 bases at J, leaving 1 base unmatched. Germline V gene lookup returns CDR1 SGHNT and CDR2 YYREEE (reference sequence). The CDR3 protein is CASSLAGQGNYGYTF. The CDR3 DNA is TGTGCCAGCAGCTTGGCGGGACAGGGGAACTATGGCTACACCTTC.

The chain recombines TRBV13 with TRBJ2-5; a weak D match, TRBD2 (5 bases). The CDR3 totals 15 residues. V dropped 8 bases and J dropped 5 bases, with 21 bases sitting between them. In germline, CDR1 is PRHDT, CDR2 FYEKMQ (reference sequence). For the CDR3, the DNA is TGTGCCAGCTCCGAAGTGGATCGAGGGCGGGAGACCCAGTACTTC. Amino acids: CASSEVDRGRETQYF.